The clone carrying this TCR beta chain was recorded a few times. What it recognizes is unknown. PBMCs were stained for CD3, CD4 and CD8, and CD4+ and CD8+ T cells were sorted. As the sequencing template, cDNA was produced by extracting RNA and reverse transcribing it. Using immunoSEQ multiplex PCR, the repertoire was profiled, and TCRdb retains in-frame clones only, with some absent. The sample carries 200,000 to 250,000 clones, about 53% recorded once. This entry belongs to a study of CD8+ T cells in alopecia areata. Study-level information: At a dose of 5 to 10 mg twice daily, oral tofacitinib was given to treated patients. Tofacitinib lasted 6 to 18 months, then 6 months off drug.

V shed 9 bases and J shed 4 bases, with 19 bases lying between them. CDR1 and CDR2 from the germline V gene are SGHRS and YFSETQ. This CDR3 contains 14 residues. Study conclusions and caveats: Lesional scalp, notably in alopecia totalis/universalis, had clonality above that of normal scalp.

The specimen was CD4+ T cells sorted from blood, collected at week 0. This chain uses TRBV5-1 with TRBJ1-2; D might be TRBD1 (5 bases). The receptor's source is a human donor with alopecia areata. CDR3 in DNA: TGCGCCATCCGACATCAGGGCGGGAGCTATGGCTACACCTTC. Protein sequence: CAIRHQGGSYGYTF. Together with reference TRBV5-1 and TRBJ1-2, the CDR3 gives the full variable domain: KAGVTQTPRYLIKTRGQQVTLSCSPISGHRSVSWYQQTPGQGLQFLFEYFSETQRNKGNFPGRFSGRQFSNSRSEMNVSTLELGDSALYLCAIRHQGGSYGYTFGSGTRLTVV.